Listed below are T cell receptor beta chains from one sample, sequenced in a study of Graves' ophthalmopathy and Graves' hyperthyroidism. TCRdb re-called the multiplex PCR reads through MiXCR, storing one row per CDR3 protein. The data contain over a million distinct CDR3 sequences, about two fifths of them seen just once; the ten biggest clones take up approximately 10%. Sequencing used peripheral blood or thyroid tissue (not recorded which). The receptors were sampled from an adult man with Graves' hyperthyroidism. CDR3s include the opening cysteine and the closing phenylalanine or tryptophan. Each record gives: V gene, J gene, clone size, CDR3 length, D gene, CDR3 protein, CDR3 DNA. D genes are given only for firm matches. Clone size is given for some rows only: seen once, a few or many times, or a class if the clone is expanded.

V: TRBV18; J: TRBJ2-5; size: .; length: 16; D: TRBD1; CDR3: CASSPLPRTGEETQYF; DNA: TGTGCCAGCTCACCCTTGCCTAGGACAGGGGAAGAGACCCAGTACTTC
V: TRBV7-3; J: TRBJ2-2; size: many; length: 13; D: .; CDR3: CASSPSWSGELFF; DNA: TGTGCCAGCAGCCCATCGTGGTCCGGGGAGCTGTTTTTT
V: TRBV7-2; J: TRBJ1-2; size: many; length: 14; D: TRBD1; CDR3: CASSRRGQGYGYTF; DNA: TGTGCCAGCAGCCGTCGCGGACAGGGCTATGGCTACACCTTC
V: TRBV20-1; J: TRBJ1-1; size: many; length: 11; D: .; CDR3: CSAWGGTEAFF; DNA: TGCAGTGCATGGGGGGGGACGGAAGCTTTCTTT
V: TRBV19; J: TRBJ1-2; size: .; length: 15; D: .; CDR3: CASSMPPARDYGYTF; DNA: TGTGCCAGTAGTATGCCCCCCGCCAGGGACTATGGCTACACCTTC
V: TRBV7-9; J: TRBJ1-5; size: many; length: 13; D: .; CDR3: CASSQNSGTPQHF; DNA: TGTGCCAGCAGCCAAAACTCGGGAACGCCCCAGCATTTT
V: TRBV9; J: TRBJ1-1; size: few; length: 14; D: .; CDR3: CASSPALAGTEAFF; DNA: TGTGCCAGCAGCCCCGCCCTCGCTGGAACTGAAGCTTTCTTT
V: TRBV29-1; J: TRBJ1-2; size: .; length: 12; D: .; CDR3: CSIPAGIYGYTF; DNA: TGCAGCATTCCGGCAGGGATCTATGGCTACACCTTC
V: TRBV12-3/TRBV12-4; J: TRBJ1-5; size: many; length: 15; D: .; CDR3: CASRRGPDQNQPQHF; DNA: TGTGCCAGCAGACGAGGCCCGGACCAGAATCAGCCCCAGCATTTT
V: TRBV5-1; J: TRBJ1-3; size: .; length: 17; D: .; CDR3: CASSLTGDRSSGNTIYF; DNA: TGCGCCAGCAGCCTTACCGGGGACCGGAGCTCTGGAAACACCATATATTTT
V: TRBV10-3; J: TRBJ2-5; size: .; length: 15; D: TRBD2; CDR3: CAISGLAEAGETQYF; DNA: TGTGCCATCAGTGGACTAGCTGAGGCCGGGGAGACCCAGTACTTC
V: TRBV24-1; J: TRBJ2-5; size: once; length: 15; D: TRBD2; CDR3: CATSDSGRYEETQYF; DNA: TGTGCCACCAGTGACAGCGGGAGGTATGAAGAGACCCAGTACTTC
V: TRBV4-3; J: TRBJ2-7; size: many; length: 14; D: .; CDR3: CASSQAGPSYEQYF; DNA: TGCGCCAGCAGCCAGGCGGGACCCTCCTACGAGCAGTACTTC